The entry below describes one T cell receptor (beta chain). Germline V gene data show CDR1 as SGHRS and CDR2 as YFSETQ. V lost 0 bases to trimming and J lost 3 bases; unmatched junction nucleotides: 5. CDR3 length: 17 residues. This sample stems from a study of blood T cell repertoires in COVID-19. As processed by the authors: Amplification with reference gene primers provided the estimates of nucleated cell counts. The assay was immunoSEQ multiplex PCR, and TCRdb's table has in-frame clones only and misses some. V and J calls and clone size are those listed in that table; D and trimming were worked out from the DNA. The top ten hold over 15% of the sample, which has about 23,000 clones, 86% seen once.

The chain has TRBV5-1 and TRBJ2-2, with 10 bases aligning to TRBD1. The TCR originated in a human donor with acute or convalescent COVID-19. The donor label of this sample is uncertain. The sample comprised peripheral blood. The CDR3 sequence: CASSLARTGGYTGELFF. For the CDR3, the DNA is TGCGCCAGCAGCTTGGCGAGGACAGGGGGTTACACCGGGGAGCTGTTTTTT.